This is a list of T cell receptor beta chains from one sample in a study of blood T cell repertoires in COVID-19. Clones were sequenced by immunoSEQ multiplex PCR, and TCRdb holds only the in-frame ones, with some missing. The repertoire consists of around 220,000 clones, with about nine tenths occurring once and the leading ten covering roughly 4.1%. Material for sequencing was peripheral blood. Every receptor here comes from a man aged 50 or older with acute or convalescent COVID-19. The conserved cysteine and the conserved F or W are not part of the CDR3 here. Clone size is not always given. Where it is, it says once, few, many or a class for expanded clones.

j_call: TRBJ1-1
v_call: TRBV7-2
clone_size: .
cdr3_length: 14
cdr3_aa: ASSLAVLDRGTEAF

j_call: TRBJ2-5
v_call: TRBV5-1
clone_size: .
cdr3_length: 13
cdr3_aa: ASSLMASGGETQY

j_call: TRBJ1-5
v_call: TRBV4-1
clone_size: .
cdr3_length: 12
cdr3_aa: ASSPHASNQPQH

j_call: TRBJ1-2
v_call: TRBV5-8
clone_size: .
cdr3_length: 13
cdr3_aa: ASSSGRPSNYGYT

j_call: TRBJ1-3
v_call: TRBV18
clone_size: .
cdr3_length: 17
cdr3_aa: ASSPPGLGQVHSGNTIY

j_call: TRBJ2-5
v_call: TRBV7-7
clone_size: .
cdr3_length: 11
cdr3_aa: ASSPGQQETQY

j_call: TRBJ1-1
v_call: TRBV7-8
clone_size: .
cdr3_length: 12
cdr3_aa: ASSPSLQGIEAF

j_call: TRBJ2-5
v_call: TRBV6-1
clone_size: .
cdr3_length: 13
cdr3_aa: ASSEHRTTQETQY

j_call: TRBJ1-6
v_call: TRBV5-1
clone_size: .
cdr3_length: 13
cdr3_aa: ASSVGQGQGSPLH

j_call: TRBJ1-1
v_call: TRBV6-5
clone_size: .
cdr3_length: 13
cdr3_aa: ASSTPGGVNTEAF

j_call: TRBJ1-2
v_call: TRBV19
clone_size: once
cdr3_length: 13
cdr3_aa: ASSISNSPNYGYT

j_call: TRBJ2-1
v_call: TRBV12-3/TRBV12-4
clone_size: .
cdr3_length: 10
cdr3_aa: ASGPYYNEQF

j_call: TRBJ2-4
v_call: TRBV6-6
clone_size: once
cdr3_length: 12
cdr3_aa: ASSYGGAKNIQY

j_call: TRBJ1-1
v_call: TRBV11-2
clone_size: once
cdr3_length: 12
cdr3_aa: ASSLDSGQHKAF

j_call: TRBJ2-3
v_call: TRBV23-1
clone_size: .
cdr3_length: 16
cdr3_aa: ASSRQRPLATGTDTQY

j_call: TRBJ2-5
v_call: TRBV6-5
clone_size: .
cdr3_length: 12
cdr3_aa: ASSLWDRGETQY

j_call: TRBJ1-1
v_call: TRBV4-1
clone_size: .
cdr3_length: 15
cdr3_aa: ASSQDWTGGLNTEAF

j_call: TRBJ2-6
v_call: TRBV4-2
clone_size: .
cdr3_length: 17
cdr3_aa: ASSQEKGFNPSGANVLT

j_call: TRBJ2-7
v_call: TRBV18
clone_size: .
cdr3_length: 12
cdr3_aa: ASSPGQGANEQY

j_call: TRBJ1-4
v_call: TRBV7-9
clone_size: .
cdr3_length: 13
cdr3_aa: ASSLGSGRYEKLF